The sequence of this TCR beta chain was determined in a study of cytomegalovirus exposure and HLA in healthy donors (dated by TCRdb to the late 2010s). For context, the study as a whole: An earlier analysis of a few hundred of the donors reported 250 to 300 Gb of sequence data and 117 million unique TCR beta sequences obtained from about 179 million T cells. An early release that covered 640 HLA-typed donors contained approximately 290 gigabases of sequencing data and tens of millions of unique TCR sequences. The genetic ancestry cluster associated with self-reported Caucasian donors included 81% of the approximately 430 genotyped donors. The study aimed to test whether signatures of past pathogen exposure could be identified by cataloging public T cell receptors. The study profiled the T cell repertoires of hundreds of subjects by immunosequencing and related them to cytomegalovirus serostatus. Besides the first cohort of approximately 710 subjects, a separate validation cohort made up of 120 different subjects was used. High-throughput TCR immunosequencing, statistical association of individual TCRs with disease status, and machine learning were combined to predict cytomegalovirus infection status. A later analysis re-analyzed previously published TCR beta repertoires from 660 or so donors and added high-resolution HLA genotyping to study TCR occurrence patterns. The later analysis used no new phenotypic data to find candidate immune exposures, relying instead on TCR beta sequences and their occurrence across donors. An earlier analysis of 450 to 750 of the donors used high-throughput TCR beta sequencing to judge whether each TCR beta V gene segment behaved as functional or pseudogenic. Donor age, sex, ethnicity and CMV serostatus were compiled together with the repertoire data. Genome-wide SNP genotypes for about 55% of the 666 donors were used in a later genetic analysis, which treated that subset as a discovery cohort. All discovery cohort repertoires had been generated on a single sequencing platform. HLA typing included class I and class II loci at four-digit resolution. Typing coverage differed by locus: A, B, C, DRB1 and DQB1 were typed in roughly 629-630 donors, DQA1 in around 500, DPA1 in 600 to 610, and DPB1 in just under 490. Several DR-DQ haplotypes were handled as single units for association and clustering, since linkage in the cohort was strong. Among over 350 genotyped donors of the cohort, an average of about 240,000 unique TCR beta nucleotide sequences were sequenced per donor, 15% to 20% of them non-productive. Summary of the overall study and its limitations: A later genetic analysis associated a missense DCLRE1C variant with V-gene and J-gene trimming of TCR beta chains, and an independent cohort replicated the association. When HLA alleles, especially DR and DQ, strongly co-occurred, TCR associations were difficult to assign to individual alleles. A further reported finding was that TCR beta sequences accurately predicted the HLA-A and HLA-B alleles for most subjects in the first cohort. The authors suggested that the approach could potentially be extended to other disease states and immunological phenotypes. According to a later analysis, parvovirus B19, influenza, CMV and Epstein-Barr virus appeared linked to several top co-occurrence clusters. In an earlier analysis of about 540 of the donors, most TCR beta V segments were observed in productive rearrangements about 90% or about 30% of the time, broadly matching IMGT annotations. Because counts were too low, 15 or so rarely observed V segments, including chromosome 9 orphons, were excluded from the earlier analysis of 500 to 700 of the donors. The study gave a list of over 150 TCR beta chains associated with cytomegalovirus. A later genetic analysis reported fewer N-insertions in productive TCRs among donors in an Asian-associated ancestry cluster than the roughly 670-donor mean. Only TCR beta chains were sequenced in this cohort, and the absence of alpha or paired-chain data limited detectable features. The only immune exposure information available for the cohort was CMV serostatus. Roughly uniform sequencing depth across donors was assumed in presence/absence analyses, although this assumption may not hold. The classifier was reported to diagnose cytomegalovirus status with high specificity and sensitivity in both the original cohort and the validation cohort. The sequencing pipeline was judged likely to have produced a cluster of highly shared sequence variants as a technical artifact. Some IMGT-functional V segments, including TRBV6-2 and TRBV6-3, could not be told apart with the 87-base-pair reads, so those segments were excluded. Specific HLA alleles were associated with some 15,000 TCR beta sequences at a false discovery rate of 0.05 in a later analysis. According to a later analysis, TCR association rates differed among HLA loci, with DRB1 alleles showing the most associated TCRs and HLA-C alleles showing the fewest. According to a later analysis, most CMV-associated TCR beta chains appeared to be HLA-restricted, and the HLA associations seemed to be driven largely by CMV exposure. A few of the identified cytomegalovirus-associated TCR beta chains were confirmed in vitro to be specific for cytomegalovirus antigens. HLA typing was unavailable for some donors at each locus, so association tests used only the typed subset. In a later analysis, HLA-associated TCR beta chains were found to be more clonally expanded and to have lower generation probabilities than equally common non-associated chains. Across donors, most TCR sequences were observed very rarely, whereas some public TCRs were present in many individuals. Correlated functional status among segregating V segments might be attributable to linkage disequilibrium, but an unknown experimental factor could not be ruled out.

About this clone itself: The target of this receptor is not known.

The germline V gene encodes CDR1 ENHRY and CDR2 SYGVKD. Measured from the cysteine to the phenylalanine, the CDR3 is 13 residues long. The kept DNA is CDR3 alone, 39 bases in frame from the first base. V lost 3 bases and J lost 6 bases; the stretch between them is 9 bases long. The cohort comprised several hundred healthy bone marrow donors. At the time of sampling, every cohort member was nominally healthy, though immune exposures that went unrecorded were likely present. The donor tested CMV seronegative, placing the donor among the roughly 340 seronegative members of the cohort. Every donor gave a peripheral blood sample, and the peripheral blood mononuclear cells from that sample were used for TCR beta sequencing. The Qiagen DNeasy Blood Extraction Kit was used to extract genomic DNA from the blood cell samples. Receptor libraries were prepared by the immunoSEQ multiplex PCR assay. The multiplex PCR relied on a mix of 60 forward primers for TCR Vbeta segments and 13 reverse primers for TCR Jbeta segments. The CDR3 region of rearranged TCR beta genes was amplified from genomic DNA with a multiplex PCR assay. On the Illumina HiSeq System, the amplified TCR beta libraries were sequenced as 87-base-pair reads. The source study handled its data this way. A later analysis tallied roughly 78 million unique TCR beta chains across the approximately 670 repertoires, and 10 million to 11 million of those chains were shared by two or more donors. To remove PCR and sequencing errors, raw reads were error-corrected and collapsed into unique sequences using a nearest-neighbor algorithm that merged closely related sequences. CDR3 sequences were aligned to IMGT reference sequences to assign V, D and J gene segments. For a sequence to be retained, a match of at least six nucleotides was required to both a V gene segment and a J gene segment. A rearrangement counted as productive if the CDR3 had no stop codons and remained in frame with V and J, and every other rearrangement counted as non-productive. Following IMGT convention, CDR3 was defined as the stretch from the second conserved V-encoded cysteine to the conserved J-encoded phenylalanine. In an earlier analysis of around 570 of the donors, sequences lacking an unambiguous match to a single V gene segment were excluded. An earlier analysis of several hundred of the donors called V segments functional above 56.7% productive rearrangements and segregating when the between-donor standard deviation exceeded 5%. A statistical classification framework was built for diagnosing cytomegalovirus status from the catalog of TCR beta chain sequences. V and J gene assignment, in a later analysis, came from comparing TCR nucleotide sequences with IMGT/GENE-DB human TR gene sequences. Using the TCRdist pipeline, a later analysis assigned CDR3 sequences along with most-parsimonious VDJ recombination scenarios. In a later analysis, every TCR beta chain was defined by the combination of its CDR3 amino acid sequence and its V-gene family, and reads without a unique V-gene family were dropped. As a way to deal with suspected cross-contamination and a sequencing artifact, a later analysis dropped approximately 570 nucleotide sequences that were highly shared and had low generation probability. In a later analysis, a clonal expansion index was calculated for each public chain from normalized within-repertoire ranks of inferred template counts. In a later analysis, generation probabilities were computed with a VDJ recombination model fitted to out-of-frame rearrangements, and the resulting probabilities were checked against IGoR. In a later analysis, TCR-TCR, TCR-HLA and TCR-CMV co-occurrence was scored with hypergeometric tests, and a repertoire-size bias correction was applied to TCR pairs. In a later analysis, false discovery rates were estimated by permuting HLA or CMV assignments 20 times. In a later analysis, co-occurring TCRs were grouped using DBSCAN, with TCRdist sequence similarity added in when clustering inside HLA-allele-positive subsets. Repertoires with fewer than 30,000 or more than 120,000 public chains were left out of co-occurrence clustering, as were five repertoires with anomalous nucleotide sharing. TCRdb retrieved this table from immuneACCESS and kept in-frame rearrangements only. Not all clones are present; in checked studies, unresolved V genes account for under half, and no reason is known for the remainder. The DNA was the basis for D and trimming; V, J and clone size are from that table. This sample's listing comprises 50,000 to 75,000 clones. About 2.1% of the sample is held by the ten biggest clonotypes.

The sample comprised PBMCs. The sequence derives from a woman aged 18-30 years in good health and CMV-seronegative. In this chain, TRBV10-3 is recombined with TRBJ2-1; perhaps TRBD2 is the D gene, with 5 bases matching. The CDR3 is CAISDASPNEQFF. The nucleotide sequence reads as follows: TGTGCCATCAGTGACGCTAGCCCCAATGAGCAGTTCTTC.